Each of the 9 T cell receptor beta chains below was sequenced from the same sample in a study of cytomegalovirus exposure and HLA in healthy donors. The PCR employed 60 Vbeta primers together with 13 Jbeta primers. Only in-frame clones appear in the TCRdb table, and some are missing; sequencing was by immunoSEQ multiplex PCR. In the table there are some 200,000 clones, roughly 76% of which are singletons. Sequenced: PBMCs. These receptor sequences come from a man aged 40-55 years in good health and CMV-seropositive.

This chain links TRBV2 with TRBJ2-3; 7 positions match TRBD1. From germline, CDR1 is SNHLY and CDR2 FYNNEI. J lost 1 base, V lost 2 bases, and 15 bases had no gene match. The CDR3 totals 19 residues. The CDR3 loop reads CASSEQGGPWRSRTDTQYF. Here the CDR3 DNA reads TGTGCCAGCAGTGAACAAGGGGGCCCATGGCGGAGCCGCACAGATACGCAGTATTTT.

This CDR3 is CASSQDLAGASYEQYF. The CDR3 region has the DNA TGTGCCAGCAGCCAAGACCTAGCGGGGGCCTCCTACGAGCAGTACTTC. This rearrangement joins TRBV4-2 to TRBJ2-7; 10 bases align to TRBD2. Germline V CDR1 and CDR2: LGHNA, YNFKEQ. The CDR3 sequence is 16 residues long. Trimming removed 0 bases from V and 0 bases from J; junction bases left unmatched: 2.

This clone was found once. In DNA form, the CDR3 reads TGTGCCAGCAGTTTACTGGGACAGCTGTTTTTT. Amino acid sequence: CASSLLGQLFF. This rearrangement joins TRBV28 to TRBJ1-4, with TRBD1 matching 7 bases. V lost 2 bases to trimming and J lost 14 bases; unmatched junction nucleotides: 2. From germline, CDR1 is MDHEN and CDR2 SYDVKM. This CDR3 contains 11 residues.

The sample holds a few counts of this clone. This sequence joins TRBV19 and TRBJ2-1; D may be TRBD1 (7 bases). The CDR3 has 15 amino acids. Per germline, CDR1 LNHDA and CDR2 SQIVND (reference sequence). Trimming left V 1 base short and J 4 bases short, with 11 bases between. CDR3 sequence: CASSIAPGGYNEQFF. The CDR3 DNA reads TGTGCCAGTAGTATAGCTCCAGGGGGGTACAATGAGCAGTTCTTC.

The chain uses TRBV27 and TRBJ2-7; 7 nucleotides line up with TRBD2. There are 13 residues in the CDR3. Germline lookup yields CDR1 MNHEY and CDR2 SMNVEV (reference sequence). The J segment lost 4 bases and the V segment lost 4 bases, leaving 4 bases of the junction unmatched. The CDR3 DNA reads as TGTGCCAGCAGTTCGGGGCGGGGGTACGAGCAGTACTTC. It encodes CASSSGRGYEQYF.

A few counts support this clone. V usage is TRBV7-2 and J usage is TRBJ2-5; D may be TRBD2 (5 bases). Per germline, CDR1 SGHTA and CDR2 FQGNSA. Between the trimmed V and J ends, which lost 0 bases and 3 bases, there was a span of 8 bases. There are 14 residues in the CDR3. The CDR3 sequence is CASSLAYGEETQYF. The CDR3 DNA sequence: TGTGCCAGCAGCTTAGCGTACGGGGAAGAGACCCAGTACTTC.

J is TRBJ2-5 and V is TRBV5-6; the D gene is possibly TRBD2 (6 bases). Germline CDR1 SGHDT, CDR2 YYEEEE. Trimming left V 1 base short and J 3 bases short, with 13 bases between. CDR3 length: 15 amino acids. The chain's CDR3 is CASSLRIWTKETQYF. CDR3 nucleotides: TGTGCCAGCAGCTTGAGGATTTGGACTAAAGAGACCCAGTACTTC.

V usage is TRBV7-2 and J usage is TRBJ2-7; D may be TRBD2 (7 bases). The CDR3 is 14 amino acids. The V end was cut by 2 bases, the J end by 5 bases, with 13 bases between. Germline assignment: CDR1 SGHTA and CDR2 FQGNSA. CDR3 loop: CASSLTWGGHEQYF. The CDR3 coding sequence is TGTGCCAGCAGCTTAACTTGGGGGGGCCACGAGCAGTACTTC.

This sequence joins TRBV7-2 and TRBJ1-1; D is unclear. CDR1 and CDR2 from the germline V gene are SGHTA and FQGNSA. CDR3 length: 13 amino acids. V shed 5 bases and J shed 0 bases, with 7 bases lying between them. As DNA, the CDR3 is TGTGCCAGCAGCCCGTACATGAACACTGAAGCTTTCTTT. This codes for CASSPYMNTEAFF.